These T cell receptor beta chains were read from a single sample in a study of PD-1 blockade in classical Hodgkin lymphoma. Profiled with immunoSEQ multiplex PCR; TCRdb holds only in-frame clones, not every one. Here the sample spans around 99,000 clones, roughly 79% being singletons. The source material was peripheral blood mononuclear cells (PBMCs), sampled before the second cycle of nivolumab. These TCRs come from a human donor with classical Hodgkin lymphoma. Both conserved end residues are part of each CDR3. The order of the fields is V gene, CDR3 length, D gene, J gene, clone size, CDR3 protein, CDR3 DNA. D genes are given only for firm matches. Rows give clone size only sometimes, using once, few, many, or a class for an expanded clone.

V: TRBV19; length: 16; D: TRBD1; J: TRBJ1-1; size: NA; CDR3: CASSNEPGQGYTEAFF; DNA: TGTGCCAGTAGTAACGAGCCGGGACAGGGGTACACTGAAGCTTTCTTT
V: TRBV6-5; length: 14; D: NA; J: TRBJ1-1; size: NA; CDR3: CASSSRGVLTEAFF; DNA: TGTGCCAGCAGTTCGAGAGGGGTACTGACTGAAGCTTTCTTT
V: TRBV4-2; length: 16; D: TRBD2; J: TRBJ2-5; size: NA; CDR3: CASSQASGAGGETQYF; DNA: TGTGCCAGCAGCCAGGCCTCGGGAGCGGGAGGAGAGACCCAGTACTTC
V: TRBV6-1; length: 18; D: NA; J: TRBJ2-6; size: NA; CDR3: CASSEGGGRLSGANVLTF; DNA: TGTGCCAGCAGTGAAGGGGGCGGGCGGCTCTCTGGGGCCAACGTCCTGACTTTC
V: TRBV27; length: 15; D: NA; J: TRBJ2-1; size: NA; CDR3: CASSLVPSAYNEQFF; DNA: TGTGCCAGCAGTTTAGTTCCGTCCGCCTACAATGAGCAGTTCTTC
V: TRBV2; length: 14; D: NA; J: TRBJ2-3; size: NA; CDR3: CASGGKTAPDTQYF; DNA: TGTGCCAGCGGCGGGAAAACCGCCCCAGATACGCAGTATTTT
V: TRBV7-9; length: 12; D: NA; J: TRBJ2-4; size: NA; CDR3: CASSTLGDIQYF; DNA: TGTGCCAGCAGCACCCTGGGGGACATTCAGTACTTC
V: TRBV19; length: 16; D: TRBD1; J: TRBJ2-7; size: NA; CDR3: CASSMKNRDRAYEQYF; DNA: TGTGCCAGTAGTATGAAAAACCGGGACAGGGCCTACGAGCAGTACTTC
V: TRBV11-2; length: 13; D: TRBD2; J: TRBJ2-7; size: medium-sized; CDR3: CASSAPGGREQYF; DNA: TGTGCCAGCAGCGCACCGGGGGGGAGAGAGCAGTACTTC
V: TRBV6-1; length: 16; D: NA; J: TRBJ1-5; size: NA; CDR3: CASSVPDTQRNQPQHF; DNA: TGTGCCAGCAGTGTCCCCGACACCCAGCGAAATCAGCCCCAGCATTTT
V: TRBV18; length: 14; D: TRBD2; J: TRBJ2-7; size: NA; CDR3: CASSPTAGVYEQYF; DNA: TGTGCCAGCTCACCTACTGCGGGAGTCTACGAGCAGTACTTC
V: TRBV19; length: 20; D: TRBD1; J: TRBJ1-1; size: few; CDR3: CASSNRDRGLTRLMNTEAFF; DNA: TGTGCCAGTAGTAACCGGGACAGGGGTCTTACGAGACTCATGAACACTGAAGCTTTCTTT
V: TRBV7-9; length: 18; D: TRBD2; J: TRBJ2-2; size: NA; CDR3: CASSLGTSGMRDTGELFF; DNA: TGTGCCAGCAGCTTGGGGACTAGCGGGATGAGGGACACCGGGGAGCTGTTTTTT
V: TRBV7-9; length: 17; D: TRBD2; J: TRBJ2-3; size: NA; CDR3: CASSPGSASGTTDTQYF; DNA: TGTGCCAGCAGCCCCGGGTCAGCTAGCGGGACCACAGATACGCAGTATTTT
V: TRBV25-1; length: 15; D: TRBD1; J: TRBJ1-1; size: NA; CDR3: CASSPRQGASSEAFF; DNA: TGTGCCAGCAGTCCCCGACAGGGGGCTAGTTCTGAAGCTTTCTTT
V: TRBV9; length: 14; D: NA; J: TRBJ2-7; size: NA; CDR3: CASSAGDGYYEQYF; DNA: TGTGCCAGCAGCGCGGGGGATGGGTACTACGAGCAGTACTTC
V: TRBV5-8; length: 11; D: NA; J: TRBJ2-3; size: few; CDR3: CASSRTDTQYF; DNA: TGTGCCAGCAGTCGCACAGATACGCAGTATTTT
V: TRBV10-3; length: 14; D: NA; J: TRBJ2-5; size: NA; CDR3: CAISPSTGQETQYF; DNA: TGTGCCATCAGCCCTTCTACAGGGCAAGAGACCCAGTACTTC
V: TRBV6-6; length: 14; D: NA; J: TRBJ2-1; size: NA; CDR3: CASSPTPSYNEQFF; DNA: TGTGCCAGCAGCCCAACCCCCTCCTACAATGAGCAGTTCTTC
V: TRBV7-2; length: 19; D: NA; J: TRBJ1-1; size: once; CDR3: CASSYLGQQGRGVNTEAFF; DNA: TGTGCCAGCAGCTACCTAGGCCAGCAGGGTAGAGGCGTGAACACTGAAGCTTTCTTT
V: TRBV6-1; length: 14; D: NA; J: TRBJ1-5; size: NA; CDR3: CASSENLLGQPQHF; DNA: TGTGCCAGCAGTGAAAACCTCTTGGGACAGCCCCAGCATTTT
V: TRBV28; length: 15; D: TRBD2; J: TRBJ2-3; size: NA; CDR3: CASSASGGPVGTQYF; DNA: TGTGCCAGCAGTGCGTCGGGAGGGCCGGTAGGTACGCAGTATTTT
V: TRBV28; length: 14; D: NA; J: TRBJ2-3; size: NA; CDR3: CASSLTAVMDTQYF; DNA: TGTGCCAGCAGTTTGACCGCTGTCATGGATACGCAGTATTTT
V: TRBV19; length: 16; D: TRBD2; J: TRBJ2-3; size: few; CDR3: CASSIVLAGGADTQYF; DNA: TGTGCCAGTAGTATAGTACTAGCGGGAGGGGCAGATACGCAGTATTTT
V: TRBV29-1; length: 14; D: TRBD2; J: TRBJ2-2; size: once; CDR3: CSVGTSGSVGELFF; DNA: TGCAGCGTGGGGACTAGCGGGAGTGTCGGGGAGCTGTTTTTT
V: TRBV5-4; length: 14; D: NA; J: TRBJ1-4; size: NA; CDR3: CASSSEGESEKLFF; DNA: TGTGCCAGCAGCTCGGAGGGGGAGAGCGAAAAACTGTTTTTT
V: TRBV10-3; length: 16; D: NA; J: TRBJ2-1; size: NA; CDR3: CAISELGNPTGGEQFF; DNA: TGTGCCATCAGTGAGTTAGGCAACCCTACTGGTGGTGAGCAGTTCTTC
V: TRBV5-1; length: 16; D: TRBD2; J: TRBJ2-3; size: NA; CDR3: CASSPPSAAGADTQYF; DNA: TGCGCCAGCAGCCCCCCCAGTGCAGCGGGAGCAGATACGCAGTATTTT
V: TRBV5-1; length: 14; D: NA; J: TRBJ2-3; size: NA; CDR3: CASSLGGVGDTQYF; DNA: TGCGCCAGCTCCTTAGGGGGAGTGGGAGATACGCAGTATTTT
V: TRBV7-2; length: 15; D: NA; J: TRBJ2-7; size: NA; CDR3: CATRSRGSATYEQYF; DNA: TGTGCCACCAGGTCGAGGGGGTCCGCTACCTACGAGCAGTACTTC
V: TRBV25-1; length: 17; D: NA; J: TRBJ2-6; size: NA; CDR3: CASNLLGGGTGANVLTF; DNA: TGTGCCAGCAACCTTCTAGGGGGGGGAACTGGGGCCAACGTCCTGACTTTC
V: TRBV11-2; length: 15; D: TRBD1; J: TRBJ2-5; size: once; CDR3: CASSLVRGPQETQYF; DNA: TGTGCCAGCAGCTTAGTGAGGGGGCCCCAGGAGACCCAGTACTTC
V: TRBV2; length: 14; D: TRBD1; J: TRBJ1-2; size: NA; CDR3: CASSAKKGASGYTF; DNA: TGTGCCAGCAGTGCGAAAAAGGGGGCCTCTGGCTACACCTTC
V: TRBV5-4; length: 14; D: NA; J: TRBJ1-1; size: NA; CDR3: CASRPGTLDAEAFF; DNA: TGTGCCAGCAGACCCGGGACGTTAGACGCTGAAGCTTTCTTT
V: TRBV9; length: 15; D: NA; J: TRBJ2-1; size: NA; CDR3: CASTPRGRTYNEQFF; DNA: TGTGCCAGCACCCCCCGCGGGCGGACCTACAATGAGCAGTTCTTC
V: TRBV14; length: 19; D: NA; J: TRBJ2-7; size: NA; CDR3: CASSQGTTGLVTPSYEQYF; DNA: TGTGCCAGCAGCCAAGGGACTACGGGCCTAGTCACCCCCTCCTACGAGCAGTACTTC
V: TRBV7-9; length: 14; D: NA; J: TRBJ1-1; size: NA; CDR3: CASSLSGVNTEAFF; DNA: TGTGCCAGCAGCTTAAGCGGGGTGAACACTGAAGCTTTCTTT
V: TRBV4-2; length: 17; D: TRBD1; J: TRBJ1-5; size: NA; CDR3: CASSPRQGAQIDQPQHF; DNA: TGTGCCAGCAGCCCGAGACAGGGGGCGCAGATCGATCAGCCCCAGCATTTT
V: TRBV4-2; length: 16; D: NA; J: TRBJ2-7; size: few; CDR3: CASSQVGREASYEQYF; DNA: TGTGCCAGCAGCCAAGTCGGCAGGGAGGCGTCCTACGAGCAGTACTTC
V: TRBV10-3; length: 13; D: NA; J: TRBJ2-2; size: NA; CDR3: CAISESTRRELFF; DNA: TGTGCCATCAGTGAGTCGACTCGACGGGAGCTGTTTTTT
V: TRBV5-1; length: 13; D: NA; J: TRBJ2-7; size: once; CDR3: CASRDLGAYEQYF; DNA: TGCGCCAGTAGAGATTTAGGGGCCTACGAGCAGTACTTC
V: TRBV6-5; length: 14; D: TRBD2; J: TRBJ2-7; size: NA; CDR3: CASSSIAGFYEQYF; DNA: TGTGCCAGCAGTTCGATAGCGGGATTCTACGAGCAGTACTTC
V: TRBV29-1; length: 13; D: NA; J: TRBJ1-2; size: NA; CDR3: CSVGARGEVGYTF; DNA: TGCAGCGTTGGGGCGAGGGGGGAGGTAGGCTACACCTTC
V: TRBV10-3; length: 14; D: TRBD2; J: TRBJ2-7; size: NA; CDR3: CATQGLAGGGEQYF; DNA: TGTGCCACCCAGGGACTAGCGGGAGGAGGAGAGCAGTACTTC
V: TRBV27; length: 19; D: NA; J: TRBJ1-1; size: NA; CDR3: CASSPLPPWRRDMNTEAFF; DNA: TGTGCCAGCAGTCCACTTCCCCCGTGGAGGCGAGATATGAACACTGAAGCTTTCTTT
V: TRBV10-3; length: 12; D: NA; J: TRBJ1-1; size: few; CDR3: CAISGESAEAFF; DNA: TGTGCCATCAGTGGAGAGAGTGCTGAAGCTTTCTTT
V: TRBV7-9; length: 13; D: NA; J: TRBJ2-7; size: NA; CDR3: CASSPRGPYEQYF; DNA: TGTGCCAGCAGCCCCCGGGGCCCCTACGAGCAGTACTTC
V: TRBV13; length: 16; D: TRBD2; J: TRBJ2-1; size: NA; CDR3: CASSPHRTSGNNEQFF; DNA: TGTGCCAGCAGCCCCCACCGGACTAGCGGAAACAATGAGCAGTTCTTC
V: TRBV9; length: 16; D: TRBD1; J: TRBJ1-2; size: once; CDR3: CASSTFDRVGAYGYTF; DNA: TGTGCCAGCAGCACCTTTGACAGGGTGGGGGCCTATGGCTACACCTTC
V: TRBV28; length: 12; D: NA; J: TRBJ2-1; size: NA; CDR3: CASRLPGNEQFF; DNA: TGTGCCAGCAGGTTACCGGGCAATGAGCAGTTCTTC
V: TRBV14; length: 12; D: NA; J: TRBJ1-1; size: NA; CDR3: CASSRVNTEAFF; DNA: TGTGCCAGCAGCCGTGTGAACACTGAAGCTTTCTTT
V: TRBV5-4; length: 15; D: TRBD1; J: TRBJ2-7; size: NA; CDR3: CASSKDRVVAHEQYF; DNA: TGTGCCAGCAGCAAGGACAGGGTAGTGGCCCACGAGCAGTACTTC
V: TRBV2; length: 18; D: NA; J: TRBJ1-5; size: NA; CDR3: CASSEVSPPLGINQPQHF; DNA: TGTGCCAGCAGTGAAGTGTCTCCCCCCTTGGGCATTAATCAGCCCCAGCATTTT
V: TRBV4-1; length: 17; D: NA; J: TRBJ1-1; size: NA; CDR3: CASSQDTGGGVNTEAFF; DNA: TGCGCCAGCAGCCAAGATACCGGGGGTGGGGTGAACACTGAAGCTTTCTTT
V: TRBV7-2; length: 14; D: NA; J: TRBJ2-1; size: NA; CDR3: CASRTGPAVHEQFF; DNA: TGTGCCAGCAGGACCGGTCCAGCCGTTCATGAGCAGTTCTTC